A single sample gave rise to the 17 T cell receptor beta chains below, sequenced in a study of T cells after posttransplantation cyclophosphamide. Assay: immunoSEQ multiplex PCR; the TCRdb copy retains only in-frame clones and omits some. The sample consists of approximately 52,000 clones, roughly 86% of them appearing once. Sequencing used PBMCs. These receptors were obtained from a man aged 25 to 45 with a blood cancer, CMV-positive, and with a related stem cell donor.

The sample holds one count of this clone. The chain couples TRBV11-3 to TRBJ2-1, with 10 nucleotides matching TRBD1. This CDR3 comprises 13 residues. V was clipped by 11 bases and J by 8 bases; unmatched bases: 9. Germline CDR1 is SGHNT and CDR2 is YENEEA. DNA of the CDR3: TGTGCCTCTCGGACAGGGGGGGTCGATGAGCAGTTCTTC. This codes for CASRTGGVDEQFF. The full variable domain, with the rest looked up from reference TRBV11-3 and TRBJ2-1, is EAGVVQSPRYKIIEKKQPVAFWCNPISGHNTLYWYLQNLGQGPELLIRYENEEAVDDSQLPKDRFSAERLKGVDSTLKIQPAELGDSAVYLCASRTGGVDEQFFGPGTRLTVL.

The gene calls are TRBV6-1 and TRBJ2-3; TRBD1 agrees at 9 bases. The germline CDR1 and CDR2 sequences are MNHNS and SASEGT. The CDR3 contains 14 residues. J lost 6 bases, V lost 5 bases, and 6 bases had no gene match. In DNA, the CDR3 is TGTGCCAGCAGTCCCGGACAGGGGATCGATACGCAGTATTTT. This encodes CASSPGQGIDTQYF.

The V and J genes are TRBV18 and TRBJ2-7; weak D call: TRBD1 (6 bases). Germline CDR1 is KGHSH and CDR2 is LQKENI. Trimming took 3 bases from V and 1 from J, leaving 7 bases between them. The CDR3 is 13 residues long. The CDR3 DNA follows: TGTGCCAGCTCACCGGACAGATCCTACGAGCAGTACTTC. Translation gives CASSPDRSYEQYF.

The chain employs TRBV19 and TRBJ2-7, with D perhaps matching TRBD1 (6 bases). CDR3 length: 13 residues. Germline V gene sequence: CDR1 LNHDA, CDR2 SQIVND (reference sequence). V gave up 3 bases and J gave up 3 bases, with 9 bases separating them. This chain's CDR3 is CASSMETGYEQYF. For the CDR3, the DNA is TGTGCCAGTAGTATGGAGACAGGCTACGAGCAGTACTTC.

CDR3 residues: CASSYETSAGELFF. CDR3 DNA sequence: TGTGCCAGCAGCTACGAGACTAGCGCCGGGGAGCTGTTTTTT. The chain recombines TRBV27 with TRBJ2-2; 8 bases map to TRBD2. The CDR3 spans 14 residues. From germline, CDR1 is MNHEY and CDR2 SMNVEV (reference sequence). V lost 6 bases to trimming and J lost 6 bases; unmatched junction nucleotides: 6.

This clone was seen a handful of times. The chain links TRBV5-6 to TRBJ2-7; TRBD1 matches at 8 bases. CDR1 and CDR2 (germline): SGHDT, YYEEEE. The V and J ends lost 4 bases and 9 bases, in that order; junction bases with no gene match: 15. The CDR3 contains 15 residues. CDR3 nucleotide sequence: TGTGCCAGCAGCAGAAGGGGGCAGGGGGCCTCTGTGCAGTACTTC. It is translated as CASSRRGQGASVQYF.

This clone was detected only once. This chain joins TRBV11-2 and TRBJ1-2, with D perhaps matching TRBD1 (6 bases). The germline V and J ends were trimmed by 5 bases and 2 bases, with 12 bases remaining between them. CDR1 and CDR2 (germline): SGHAT, FQNNGV. The CDR3 contains 14 residues. In DNA form, the CDR3 reads TGTGCCAGCAGCCCCACGACAGGCAACTATGGCTACACCTTC. This codes for CASSPTTGNYGYTF.

Concerning this clone itself: The junction differs from germline at one of its ends, possibly a read error. The V and J genes are TRBV7-7 and TRBJ2-3; 8 nucleotides line up with TRBD2. Germline V gene lookup returns CDR1 SSHAT and CDR2 FNYEAQ (reference sequence). The CDR3 extends over 17 amino acids. The CDR3 nucleotides read TGTGCTAGCAGCCCCGGACTAGCTAAACTCGATTCAGATACGCAGTATTTT. It encodes CASSPGLAKLDSDTQYF.

The rearrangement uses TRBV15 and TRBJ1-4, with 7 nucleotides matching TRBD1. Germline V gives CDR1 LNHNV, CDR2 YYDKDF (reference sequence). V dropped 8 bases and J dropped 5; count of bases not matched to a gene: 5. The CDR3 length is 13 residues. CDR3 region: CATAGGINEKLFF. CDR3 sequence (DNA): TGTGCCACCGCAGGGGGGATAAATGAAAAACTGTTTTTT.

This sequence joins TRBV30 and TRBJ2-5; D not certain. Near its end, the DNA agrees better with TRBJ2-7, so the J call may be wrong. The CDR3 loop spans 12 amino acids. Germline V gene lookup returns CDR1 GTSNPN and CDR2 SVGIG (reference sequence). The CDR3 DNA reads TGTGCCTGGAGTGTGGGCAGCTACGAGCAGTACTTC. It yields the protein CAWSVGSYEQYF.

The V and J genes are TRBV30 and TRBJ2-2; 13 nucleotides align to TRBD2. Germline V lookup: CDR1 GTSNPN, CDR2 SVGIG (reference sequence). This CDR3 has 15 amino acids. V dropped 5 bases and J dropped 6; count of bases not matched to a gene: 6. In DNA, the CDR3 is TGTGCCTGGGATCCGGGACTAGCGGGACCCGGGGAGCTGTTTTTT. It translates to CAWDPGLAGPGELFF.

This chain links TRBV29-1 with TRBJ2-1; D might be TRBD2 (6 bases). In germline, CDR1 is SQVTM, CDR2 ANQGSEA. The ends were cut back, 6 bases at V and 0 bases at J, with 6 bases in the middle. The CDR3 is 12 amino acids. CDR3 amino acids: CSVGGSYNEQFF. The DNA of the CDR3 is TGCAGCGTGGGGGGCTCCTACAATGAGCAGTTCTTC.

The rearrangement uses TRBV7-9 and TRBJ2-1; D remains ambiguous. From germline, CDR1 is SEHNR and CDR2 FQNEAQ (reference sequence). The V and J ends lost 2 bases and 10 bases respectively, with 6 bases between them. This CDR3 has 11 residues. Here the CDR3 DNA reads TGTGCCAGCAGCTTAACCAGGGAGCAGTTCTTC. Translated, it gives CASSLTREQFF.

The chain uses TRBV9 and TRBJ1-1, with TRBD1 matching 8 bases. The CDR3 loop spans 17 amino acids. V was clipped by 0 bases and J by 5 bases; unmatched bases: 12. In germline, CDR1 is SGDLS, CDR2 YYNGEE. The CDR3, as DNA: TGTGCCAGCAGCGTAGGGAGCAGGGACAGGATAGGAACTGAAGCTTTCTTT. It is translated as CASSVGSRDRIGTEAFF.

V is TRBV29-1 and J is TRBJ2-7, with a possible D match to TRBD1 (6 bases). V shed 2 bases and J shed 7 bases, with 9 bases lying between them. The CDR3 extends over 11 amino acids. Germline lookup yields CDR1 SQVTM and CDR2 ANQGSEA. DNA for the CDR3: TGCAGCGTTGAAATGGGGACAGAGCAGTACTTC. Translation: CSVEMGTEQYF.

The chain is built from TRBV27 and TRBJ2-5, with a weak D call TRBD2 (5 bases). The CDR3 totals 16 residues. Trimming left V 5 bases short and J 0 bases short, with 16 bases between. Germline V gene lookup returns CDR1 MNHEY and CDR2 SMNVEV (reference sequence). Here the CDR3 DNA reads TGTGCCAGCAGTCCCTTAATGGGGAGATACCAAGAGACCCAGTACTTC. Encoded protein: CASSPLMGRYQETQYF.

CDR3 amino acids: CASSLVLAGGTGELFF. The CDR3 bases are TGTGCCAGCAGCTTAGTCCTAGCGGGAGGCACCGGGGAGCTGTTTTTT. This rearrangement joins TRBV11-2 to TRBJ2-2; 11 nucleotides line up with TRBD2. The CDR3 extends over 16 amino acids. Germline CDR1 is SGHAT and CDR2 is FQNNGV. Germline trimming cut 1 base from V and 4 bases from J; bases unmatched to any gene: 2. The entire variable domain, with the rest obtained from reference TRBV11-2 and TRBJ2-2, is as follows: EAGVAQSPRYKIIEKRQSVAFWCNPISGHATLYWYQQILGQGPKLLIQFQNNGVVDDSQLPKDRFSAERLKGVDSTLKIQPAKLEDSAVYLCASSLVLAGGTGELFFGEGSRLTVL.